Following are 10 T cell receptor beta chains from one sample sequenced in a study of T-cell memory formation after mild COVID-19. TCRdb redid the calling of the 5' RACE reads with MiXCR, one entry per CDR3 protein. The table has 150,000 to 200,000 distinct CDR3 sequences, 16% seen once. Sequenced sample: PBMCs or a T cell subset sorted from them (not recorded which). The receptors here all came from an adult woman who had mild COVID-19 (a few samples of this study predate the infection). Cell type and time point are not known.

This clonotype was detected a few times. The rearrangement joins TRBV7-6 to TRBJ1-6; D ambiguous. The germline V and J ends were trimmed by 5 bases and 7 bases, with 12 bases remaining between them. CDR1 and CDR2 (germline): SGHVS, FNYEAQ. This CDR3 region has 14 residues. The CDR3 DNA reads TGTGCCAGCAGCCCACGGGGTTCGAATTCACCCCTCCACTTT. It specifies CASSPRGSNSPLHF. The whole variable domain, remainder taken from reference TRBV7-6 and TRBJ1-6, is GAGVSQSPRYKVTKRGQDVALRCDPISGHVSLYWYRQALGQGPEFLTYFNYEAQQDKSGLPNDRFSAERPEGSISTLTIQRTEQRDSAMYRCASSPRGSNSPLHFGNGTRLTVT.

This clonotype was counted between two and nine times. The chain has TRBV6-6 and TRBJ2-4; 7 positions match TRBD1. The CDR3 length is 14 residues. V lost 6 bases and J lost 7; bases outside the gene matches: 9. Per the germline V gene, CDR1 is MNHNY and CDR2 is SVGAGI (reference sequence). The CDR3 protein is CASRVTGDVNIQYF. The CDR3, as DNA: TGTGCCAGCAGAGTCACAGGGGATGTTAACATTCAGTACTTC.

This clonotype was seen a handful of times. The rearrangement links TRBV5-1 to TRBJ2-3, with 7 bases matching TRBD1. The junction had 0 bases not matched to a gene; V was cut back by 3 bases and J by 5 bases. CDR1 is SGHRS, CDR2 YFSETQ, per germline. The length of the CDR3 is 12 residues. The CDR3 region is CASSWDRDTQYF. CDR3 in DNA: TGCGCCAGCAGCTGGGACAGAGATACGCAGTATTTT.

The CDR3: CASRKGRMVETQYF. DNA of the CDR3: TGTGCCAGCAGGAAGGGACGGATGGTGGAGACCCAGTACTTC. This rearrangement joins TRBV6-1 to TRBJ2-5; TRBD1 or TRBD2 may be the D gene (5 bases each). This CDR3 spans 14 amino acids. CDR1 is MNHNS and CDR2 is SASEGT in the germline V gene. V was trimmed by 6 bases and J by 5 bases, leaving 16 bases between them.

The genes are TRBV7-8 and TRBJ2-3, with D perhaps matching TRBD2 (6 bases). Germline V lookup: CDR1 SGHVS, CDR2 FQNEAQ. The CDR3 consists of 13 residues. Trimming left V 7 bases short and J 0 bases short, with 8 bases between. The CDR3 here is CASNGGSTDTQYF. In nucleotides, the CDR3 is TGTGCCAGCAACGGGGGAAGCACAGATACGCAGTATTTT.

This clonotype was counted a few times. The genes are TRBV29-1 and TRBJ1-2, with a weak D call TRBD1 (5 bases). The CDR3 has 13 residues. V lost 3 bases and J lost 5, with 13 bases in between. Germline CDR1 and CDR2: SQVTM and ANQGSEA. CDR3 sequence (DNA): TGCAGCGTTGACCTCGCCGGGGGGTATGGCTACACCTTC. Its protein product is CSVDLAGGYGYTF.

This clonotype has just one count. The chain joins TRBV14 to TRBJ2-2; 11 bases map to TRBD1. This CDR3 has 16 residues. Unmatched junction bases numbered 8, after V lost 4 bases and J lost 7 bases. Per the germline V gene, CDR1 is SGHDN and CDR2 is FVKESK. CDR3 amino acids: CASSPADRGLDGELFF. DNA for the CDR3: TGTGCCAGCAGCCCGGCGGACAGGGGGCTCGACGGGGAGCTGTTTTTT.

V and J are TRBV6-2 or TRBV6-3 and TRBJ1-4; D unresolved. The germline V and J ends were trimmed by 4 bases and 5 bases, with 11 bases remaining between them. Germline CDR1 is MNHEY and CDR2 is SVGEGT. This CDR3 spans 14 amino acids. The CDR3 reads CASSSPSRNEKLFF. CDR3 in DNA: TGTGCCAGCAGTTCCCCTTCGCGAAATGAAAAACTGTTTTTT.

This clonotype was seen a few times. J is TRBJ2-7 and V is TRBV13; D perhaps matches TRBD2 (6 bases). The germline CDR1 and CDR2 sequences are PRHDT and FYEKMQ (reference sequence). The ends were cut back, 1 base at V and 6 bases at J, with 13 bases in the middle. CDR3 length: 14 amino acids. The CDR3 here is CASSLVRETGEQYF. CDR3 nucleotide sequence: TGTGCCAGCAGCTTAGTTCGGGAGACGGGCGAGCAGTACTTC.

This chain links TRBV5-8 with TRBJ2-2; 12 bases agree with TRBD2. Trimming cost V 0 bases and J 6 bases; bases outside gene matches: 3. The CDR3 contains 16 residues. The germline CDR1 and CDR2 sequences are SGHTS and YDEGEE. The CDR3 DNA reads TGTGCCAGCAGCTTGGGACTAGCGGGAGTAGCCGGGGAGCTGTTTTTT. Protein product: CASSLGLAGVAGELFF.